The 8 T cell receptor beta chains given below trace back to one sample, sequenced in a study of blood T cells in healthy people across ages. Primed by a sample-barcoded 5' primer and a J-beta primer mix, a second PCR proceeded for about 7 to 12 cycles. TCRdb called the 5' RACE reads again in MiXCR, with one record for every CDR3 protein. The sample has about 620,000 distinct CDR3 sequences, roughly half seen once. The sample consisted of blood. Source of these receptors: a woman over 75 in good health.

In regard to this clonotype: A read error is possible here, since a much larger clone lies one base away. The V call is TRBV20-1, the J call TRBJ1-6; the D gene is possibly TRBD1 (5 bases). The CDR3 sequence is 16 residues long. Germline CDR1 DFQATT, CDR2 SNEGSKA (reference sequence). In DNA form, the CDR3 reads TGCAGTCCTAGAGATCACCGGGGCATCGATAATTCACCCCTCCACTTT. Translated: CSPRDHRGIDNSPLHF.

The V gene is TRBV20-1, the J gene TRBJ2-4; 8 bases are a match to TRBD2. The tail of the sequence fits TRBJ2-7 better, so the J call may be wrong. This CDR3 is built from 14 residues. The germline gives CDR1 DFQATT, CDR2 SNEGSKA (reference sequence). The CDR3 spells CSAPEAGEPYEQYF. The CDR3 nucleotides are TGCAGTGCTCCAGAAGCGGGGGAACCTTACGAGCAGTACTTC.

The genes are TRBV4-1 and TRBJ2-7; D gene ambiguous. The ends were cut back, 6 bases at V and 7 bases at J, with 13 bases in the middle. Germline assignment: CDR1 MGHRA and CDR2 YSYEKL. This CDR3 has 12 residues. DNA of the CDR3: TGCGCCAGCAGATCGAGCTCCCTAGAGCAGTACTTC. Its protein is CASRSSSLEQYF.

The chain recombines TRBV4-1 with TRBJ2-7; D ambiguous. V was trimmed by 0 bases and J by 1 base, leaving 16 bases between them. This CDR3 has 17 amino acids. Germline V gene lookup returns CDR1 MGHRA and CDR2 YSYEKL. The CDR3: CASSQDSSSSPSYEQYF. CDR3 nucleotides: TGCGCCAGCAGCCAAGATAGTTCCTCCAGCCCATCCTACGAGCAGTACTTC.

The J gene is TRBJ2-3, the V gene TRBV5-1; D is perhaps TRBD1 (5 bases). Germline CDR1 and CDR2: SGHRS and YFSETQ. The V gene lost 5 bases and the J gene lost 3 bases, with 13 bases spanning the gap. There are 14 residues in the CDR3. CDR3 sequence: CASRRPGITDTQYF. CDR3 nucleotide sequence: TGCGCCAGCAGGAGGCCAGGGATAACAGATACGCAGTATTTT.

The chain has TRBV10-1 and TRBJ2-3, with TRBD2 matching over 9 bases. The CDR3 runs 15 residues. Germline trimming cut 7 bases from V and 2 bases from J; bases unmatched to any gene: 7. Germline V lookup: CDR1 WNHNN, CDR2 SYGVQD (reference sequence). CDR3 DNA sequence: TGCGCCAGCATCCCCAAGCGGGAGGACACAGATACGCAGTATTTT. Translation: CASIPKREDTDTQYF.

The chain carries TRBV6-6 and TRBJ1-1; no firm D call. From germline, CDR1 is MNHNY and CDR2 SVGAGI (reference sequence). This CDR3 spans 15 amino acids. V lost 5 bases, J lost 1 base, and 14 bases lay in between. CDR3: CASSGKGLENTEAFF. The CDR3 DNA sequence: TGTGCCAGCAGTGGAAAGGGCCTAGAGAACACTGAAGCTTTCTTT.

This clonotype was counted once. A much larger clone lies a single base off, so this may be a read error. The V gene is TRBV18, the J gene TRBJ2-3, with D unclear. The CDR3 totals 14 residues. The ends were cut back, 4 bases at V and 4 bases at J, with 12 bases in the middle. Germline V gives CDR1 KGHSH, CDR2 LQKENI. CDR3 amino acids: CASSRSRSADTQYF. The CDR3 DNA sequence: TGTGCCAGCTCACGAAGCAGATCCGCAGATACGCAGTATTTT. The full variable domain, its missing parts supplied by reference TRBV18 and TRBJ2-3, is NAGVMQNPRHLVRRRGQEARLRCSPMKGHSHVYWYRQLPEEGLKFMVYLQKENIIDESGMPKERFSAEFPKEGPSILRIQQVVRGDSAAYFCASSRSRSADTQYFGPGTRLTVL.